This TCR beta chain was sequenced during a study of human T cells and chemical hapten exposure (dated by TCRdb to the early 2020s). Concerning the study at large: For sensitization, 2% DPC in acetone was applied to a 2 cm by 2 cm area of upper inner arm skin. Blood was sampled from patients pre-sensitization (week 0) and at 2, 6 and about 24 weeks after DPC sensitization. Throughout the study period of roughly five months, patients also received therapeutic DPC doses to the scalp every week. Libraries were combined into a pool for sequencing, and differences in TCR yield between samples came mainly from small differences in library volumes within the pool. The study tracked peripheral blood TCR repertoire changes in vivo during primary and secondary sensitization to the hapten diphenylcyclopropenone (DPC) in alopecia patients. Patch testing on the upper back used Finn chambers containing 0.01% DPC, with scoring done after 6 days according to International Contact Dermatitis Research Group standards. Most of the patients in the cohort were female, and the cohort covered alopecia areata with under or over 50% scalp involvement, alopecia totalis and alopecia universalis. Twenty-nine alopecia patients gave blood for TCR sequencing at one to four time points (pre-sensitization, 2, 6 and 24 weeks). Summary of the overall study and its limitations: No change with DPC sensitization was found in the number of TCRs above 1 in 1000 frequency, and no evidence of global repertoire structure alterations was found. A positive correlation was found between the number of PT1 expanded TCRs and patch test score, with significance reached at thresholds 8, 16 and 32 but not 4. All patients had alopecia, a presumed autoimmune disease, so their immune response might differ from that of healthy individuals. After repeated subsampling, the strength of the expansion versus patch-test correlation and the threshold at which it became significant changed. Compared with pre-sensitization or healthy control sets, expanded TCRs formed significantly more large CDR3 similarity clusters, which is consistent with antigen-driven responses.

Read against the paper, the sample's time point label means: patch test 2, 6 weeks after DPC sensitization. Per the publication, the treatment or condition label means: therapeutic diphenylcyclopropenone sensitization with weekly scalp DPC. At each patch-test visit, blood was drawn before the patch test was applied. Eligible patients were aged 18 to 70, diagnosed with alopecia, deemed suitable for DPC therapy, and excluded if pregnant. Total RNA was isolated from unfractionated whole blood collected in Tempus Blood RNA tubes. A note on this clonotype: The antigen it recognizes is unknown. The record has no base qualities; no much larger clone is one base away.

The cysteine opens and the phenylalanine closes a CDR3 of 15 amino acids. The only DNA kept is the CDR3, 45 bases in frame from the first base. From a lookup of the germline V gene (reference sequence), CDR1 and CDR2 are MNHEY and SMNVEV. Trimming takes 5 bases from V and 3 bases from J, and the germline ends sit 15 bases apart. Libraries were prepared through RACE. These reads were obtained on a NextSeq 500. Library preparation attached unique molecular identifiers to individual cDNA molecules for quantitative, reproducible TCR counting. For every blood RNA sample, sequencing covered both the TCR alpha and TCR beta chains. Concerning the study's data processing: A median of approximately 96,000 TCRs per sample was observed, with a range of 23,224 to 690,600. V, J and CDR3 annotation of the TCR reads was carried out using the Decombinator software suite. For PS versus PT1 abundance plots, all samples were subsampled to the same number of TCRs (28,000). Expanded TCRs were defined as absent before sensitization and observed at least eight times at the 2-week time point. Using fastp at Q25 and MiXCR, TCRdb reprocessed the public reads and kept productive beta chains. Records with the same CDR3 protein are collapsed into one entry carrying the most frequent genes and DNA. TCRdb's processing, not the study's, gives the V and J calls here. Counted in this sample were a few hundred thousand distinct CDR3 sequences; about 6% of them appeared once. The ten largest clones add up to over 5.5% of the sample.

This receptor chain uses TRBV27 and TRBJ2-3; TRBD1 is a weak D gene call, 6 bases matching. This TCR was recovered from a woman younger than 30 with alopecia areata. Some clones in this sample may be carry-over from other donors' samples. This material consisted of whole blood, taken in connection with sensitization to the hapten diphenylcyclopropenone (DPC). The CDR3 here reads CASSDRQGHTDTQYF. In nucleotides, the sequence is TGTGCCAGCAGTGATAGGCAGGGACATACAGATACGCAGTATTTT.